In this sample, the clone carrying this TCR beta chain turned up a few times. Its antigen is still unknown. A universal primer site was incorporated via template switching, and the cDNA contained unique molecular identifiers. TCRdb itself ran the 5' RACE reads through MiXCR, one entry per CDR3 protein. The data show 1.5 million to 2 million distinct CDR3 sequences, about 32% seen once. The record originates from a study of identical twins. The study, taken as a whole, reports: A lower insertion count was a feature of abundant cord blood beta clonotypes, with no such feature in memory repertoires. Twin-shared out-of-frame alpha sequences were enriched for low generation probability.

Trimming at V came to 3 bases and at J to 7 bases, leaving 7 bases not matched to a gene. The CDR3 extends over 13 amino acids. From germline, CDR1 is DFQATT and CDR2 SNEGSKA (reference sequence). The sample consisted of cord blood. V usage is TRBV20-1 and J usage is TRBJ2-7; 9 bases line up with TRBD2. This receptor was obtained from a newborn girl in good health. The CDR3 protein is CSASARGGWEQYF. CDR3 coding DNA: TGCAGTGCTAGTGCGCGGGGGGGTTGGGAGCAGTACTTC.